This T cell receptor (beta chain) was observed in a study of OX40 agonist ivuxolimab in advanced cancers. Whole-study context: At doses from 0.01 to 10 mg/kg, patients were given intravenous ivuxolimab every 2 weeks. With a range of 23 to 79, age averaged approximately 60 years, and 65% to 85% were male. Study outcomes and limitations: In the 0.1-3.0 mg/kg groups, partial responders showed among the lowest expansion. The study found that CD8+ T cells averaged more expanded clones than CD4+.

As concerns this clone: The antigen is unknown.

The CDR3 contains 13 residues. V shed 3 bases, J shed 6 bases, and the junction held 2 bases outside the gene matches. The germline V gene has CDR1 SGHAT and CDR2 FQNNGV. Only in-frame clones appear in the TCRdb table, and some are missing; sequencing was by immunoSEQ multiplex PCR. Of about 61,000 clones listed, 83% were seen once; the top ten hold approximately 3.5%. The clonotype comes from an adult with an advanced solid tumor such as melanoma, head and neck, liver or kidney cancer. The source was CD4+ or CD8+ T cells sorted from blood, collected in a trial of the OX40 agonist ivuxolimab. This chain links TRBV11-2 with TRBJ2-7; 10 bases align to TRBD1. In DNA form, the CDR3 reads TGTGCCAGCAGCTTGACAGGGGGCGCCGAGCAGTACTTC. Translation gives CASSLTGGAEQYF.